These 9 T cell receptor beta chains originate from one sample sequenced in a study of T-cell reconstitution after alpha-beta-depleted transplantation in children. A TCRbeta library incorporating unique molecular identifiers was prepared. TCRdb reprocessed the PCR reads via MiXCR and lists one record per CDR3 protein. The sample shows a few hundred thousand distinct CDR3 sequences, 25% to 30% of them seen only once. The sample here was PBMCs, taken before TCRalphabeta/CD19-depleted stem cell transplant. The receptors here all came from a boy younger than two with Wiskott-Aldrich syndrome, due to receive a stem cell transplant.

The rearrangement uses TRBV28 and TRBJ2-2, with 10 bases lining up with TRBD1. The CDR3 has 16 amino acids. With 5 bases clipped from V and 1 base from J, the junction kept 4 bases outside the gene matches. CDR1 is MDHEN, CDR2 SYDVKM, per germline. The CDR3 DNA reads TGTGCCAGCAGTCGACAGGGGGCAAAGAACACCGGGGAGCTGTTTTTT. Protein product: CASSRQGAKNTGELFF.

The chain has TRBV3-1 and TRBJ2-5; the D is unclear. Germline-derived CDR1 and CDR2 are LGHDT and YNNKEL (reference sequence). The length of the CDR3 is 16 residues. The V and J ends lost 6 bases and 4 bases respectively, with 21 bases between them. This chain's CDR3 is CASRQHTDLLGETQYF. CDR3 nucleotides: TGTGCCAGCAGGCAACATACGGACCTTCTAGGAGAGACCCAGTACTTC.

This sequence joins TRBV7-6 and TRBJ1-5; tentative D call: TRBD1 (5 bases). The CDR3 has 15 amino acids. The V end lost 3 bases, the J end lost 3 bases, and 12 bases lay between the germline ends. Germline lookup yields CDR1 SGHVS and CDR2 FNYEAQ. As DNA, the CDR3 is TGTGCCAGCAGCTTCTCGCCAGGGATCAATCAGCCCCAGCATTTT. Protein sequence: CASSFSPGINQPQHF.

This clonotype was counted at least ten times. V gene TRBV12-3 or TRBV12-4 combines with J gene TRBJ2-4; 7 nucleotides line up with TRBD2. CDR3 length equals 15 residues. V dropped 0 bases and J dropped 2; count of bases not matched to a gene: 1. CDR3 loop: CASSLAGGPKNIQYF. The DNA of the CDR3 is TGTGCCAGCAGTTTAGCGGGAGGGCCCAAAAACATTCAGTACTTC.

This rearrangement joins TRBV7-2 to TRBJ2-7; 7 bases agree with TRBD1. In germline, CDR1 is SGHTA, CDR2 FQGNSA. After removal of 1 base from V and 7 bases from J, the junction contained 10 bases not matched to a gene. CDR3 length: 15 residues. CDR3 in DNA: TGTGCCAGCAGCTTAGGGGGGACAGCTTCTCGGGAGCAGTACTTC. Amino acids: CASSLGGTASREQYF.

Comment on this clonotype: At one end, the junction sequence differs from germline, possibly due to a read error. V is TRBV29-1 and J is TRBJ2-1, with 10 bases aligning to TRBD2. Germline CDR1 reads SQVTM; CDR2 reads ANQGSEA. This CDR3 region has 17 residues. The CDR3: CSVEFFHRTSGNNVQFF. The DNA for the CDR3 is TGCAGCGTTGAATTCTTTCATAGGACTAGCGGAAACAATGTGCAGTTCTTC.

V is TRBV20-1 and J is TRBJ2-7, with D possibly being TRBD1 or TRBD2 (7 bases each). V shed 0 bases and J shed 7 bases, with 19 bases lying between them. The CDR3 is 15 amino acids. Germline assignment: CDR1 DFQATT and CDR2 SNEGSKA (reference sequence). CDR3 loop: CSARDWARGGGEQYF. CDR3 bases: TGCAGTGCTAGAGATTGGGCCAGGGGGGGAGGTGAGCAGTACTTC.

This rearrangement joins TRBV5-1 to TRBJ2-1, with 9 bases that match TRBD2. This CDR3 comprises 18 residues. Trimming at V came to 1 base and at J to 2 bases, leaving 10 bases not matched to a gene. In germline, CDR1 is SGHRS, CDR2 YFSETQ. The CDR3 is CASSLSLLAGVTYNEQFF. In DNA, the CDR3 is TGCGCCAGCAGCTTGTCCCTTTTAGCGGGAGTAACCTACAATGAGCAGTTCTTC. Looking up the rest from reference TRBV5-1 and TRBJ2-1 gives the full variable domain: KAGVTQTPRYLIKTRGQQVTLSCSPISGHRSVSWYQQTPGQGLQFLFEYFSETQRNKGNFPGRFSGRQFSNSRSEMNVSTLELGDSALYLCASSLSLLAGVTYNEQFFGPGTRLTVL.

This chain links TRBV5-6 with TRBJ1-1, with D possibly matching TRBD1 (5 bases). Germline CDR1 and CDR2: SGHDT and YYEEEE. The CDR3 spans 14 residues. The V and J ends lost 2 bases and 5 bases respectively, with 13 bases between them. CDR3 in amino acids: CASSLTQVPTEAFF. In DNA, the CDR3 is TGTGCCAGCAGCTTAACACAGGTACCGACTGAAGCTTTCTTT.